This TCR beta chain was captured in a study of blood T cell repertoires in COVID-19. Some clones are missing from TCRdb's copy, which holds only in-frame ones; the method was immunoSEQ multiplex PCR. This sample yields approximately 76,000 clones, of which around 85% are seen a single time; roughly 35% belongs to the top ten. In its sample, this clone was seen a few times. Input material: peripheral blood. This clonotype was obtained from an elderly woman with active or convalescent COVID-19.

For the CDR3, the DNA is TGTGCCAGCAGCATCGGGACAGGGGGTGGGGATAACTATGGCTACACCTTC. Encoded protein: CASSIGTGGGDNYGYTF. The chain couples TRBV21-1 to TRBJ1-2; the DNA was not compared with TRBD1, the D call given in the table. TRBV21-1 corresponds to a pseudogene. The CDR3 spans 17 residues.